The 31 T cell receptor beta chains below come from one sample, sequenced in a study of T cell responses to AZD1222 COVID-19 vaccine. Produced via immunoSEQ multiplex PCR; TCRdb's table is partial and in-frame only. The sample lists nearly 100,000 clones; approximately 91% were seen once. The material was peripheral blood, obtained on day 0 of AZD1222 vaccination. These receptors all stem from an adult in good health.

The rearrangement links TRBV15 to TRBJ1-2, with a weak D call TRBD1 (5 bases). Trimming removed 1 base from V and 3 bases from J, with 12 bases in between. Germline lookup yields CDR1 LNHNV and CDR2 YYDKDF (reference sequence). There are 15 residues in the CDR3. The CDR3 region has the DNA TGTGCCACCAGCAGAGTGGCAGGAGGGGACTATGGCTACACCTTC. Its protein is CATSRVAGGDYGYTF.

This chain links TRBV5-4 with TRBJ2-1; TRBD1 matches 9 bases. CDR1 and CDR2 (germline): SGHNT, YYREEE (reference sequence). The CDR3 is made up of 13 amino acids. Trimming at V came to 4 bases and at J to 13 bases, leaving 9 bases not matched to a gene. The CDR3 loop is CASSPVTGGSQFF. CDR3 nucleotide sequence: TGTGCCAGCAGCCCGGTAACAGGGGGCAGTCAGTTCTTC.

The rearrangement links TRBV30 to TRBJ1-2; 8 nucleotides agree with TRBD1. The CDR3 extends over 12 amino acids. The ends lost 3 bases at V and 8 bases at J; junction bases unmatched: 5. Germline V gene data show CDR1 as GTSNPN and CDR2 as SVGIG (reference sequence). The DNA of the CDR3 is TGTGCCTGGAGCCGGACAGGGTTCGGCTACACCTTC. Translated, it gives CAWSRTGFGYTF.

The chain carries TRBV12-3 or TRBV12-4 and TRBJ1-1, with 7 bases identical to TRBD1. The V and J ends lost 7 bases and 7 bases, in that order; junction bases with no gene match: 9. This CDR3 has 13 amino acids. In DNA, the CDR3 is TGTGCCAGCAACAGACAGGGAATCAATGAAGCTTTCTTT. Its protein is CASNRQGINEAFF.

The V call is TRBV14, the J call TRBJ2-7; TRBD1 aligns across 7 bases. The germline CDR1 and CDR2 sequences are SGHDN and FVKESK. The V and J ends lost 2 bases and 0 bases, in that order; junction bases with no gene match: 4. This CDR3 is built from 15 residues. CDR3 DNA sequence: TGTGCCAGCAGCCAATTGACAGGGAGCTCCTACGAGCAGTACTTC. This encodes CASSQLTGSSYEQYF.

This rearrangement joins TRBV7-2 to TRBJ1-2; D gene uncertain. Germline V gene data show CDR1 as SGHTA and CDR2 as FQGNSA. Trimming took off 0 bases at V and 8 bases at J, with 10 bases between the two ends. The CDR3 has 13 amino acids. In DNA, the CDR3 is TGTGCCAGCAGCTTAGCCGGACTCCTGGGCTACACCTTC. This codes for CASSLAGLLGYTF.

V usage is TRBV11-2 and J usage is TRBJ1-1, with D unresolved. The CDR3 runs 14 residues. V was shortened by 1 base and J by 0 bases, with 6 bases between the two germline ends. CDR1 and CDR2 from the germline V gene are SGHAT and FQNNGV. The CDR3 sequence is CASSLGTVNTEAFF. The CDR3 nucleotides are TGTGCCAGCAGCTTAGGCACTGTGAACACTGAAGCTTTCTTT.

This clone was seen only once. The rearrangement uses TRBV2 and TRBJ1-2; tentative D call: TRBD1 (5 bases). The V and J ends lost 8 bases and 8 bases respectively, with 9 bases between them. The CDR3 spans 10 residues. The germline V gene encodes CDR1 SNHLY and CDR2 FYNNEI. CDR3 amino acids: CASGGGGYTF. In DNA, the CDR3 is TGTGCCAGCGGGGGAGGGGGCTACACCTTC.

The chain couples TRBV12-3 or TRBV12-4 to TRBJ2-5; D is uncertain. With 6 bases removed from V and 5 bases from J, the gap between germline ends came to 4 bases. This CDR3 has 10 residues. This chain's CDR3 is CASRGETQYF. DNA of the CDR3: TGTGCCAGCAGAGGGGAGACCCAGTACTTC.

The CDR3 bases are TGTGCCACCTTACGCGCACCCACTAGCGGGGTCGGGGATACGCAGTATTTT. Amino acids: CATLRAPTSGVGDTQYF. The genes are TRBV24-1 and TRBJ2-3; TRBD2 aligns across 10 bases. Germline trimming cut 9 bases from V and 6 bases from J; bases unmatched to any gene: 17. Germline CDR1 is KGHDR and CDR2 is SFDVKD. CDR3 size: 17 residues.

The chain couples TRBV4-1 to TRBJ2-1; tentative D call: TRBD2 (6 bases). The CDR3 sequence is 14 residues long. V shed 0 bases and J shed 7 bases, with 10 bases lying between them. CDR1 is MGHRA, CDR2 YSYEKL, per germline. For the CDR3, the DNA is TGCGCCAGCAGCCAAGATCGGGGGTCAAATGAGCAGTTCTTC. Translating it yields CASSQDRGSNEQFF.

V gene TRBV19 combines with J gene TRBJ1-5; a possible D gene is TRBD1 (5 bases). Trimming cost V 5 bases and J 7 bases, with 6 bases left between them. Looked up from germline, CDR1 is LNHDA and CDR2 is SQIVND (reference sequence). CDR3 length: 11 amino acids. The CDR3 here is CASSQGQPQHF. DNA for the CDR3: TGTGCCAGTAGTCAGGGACAGCCCCAGCATTTT.

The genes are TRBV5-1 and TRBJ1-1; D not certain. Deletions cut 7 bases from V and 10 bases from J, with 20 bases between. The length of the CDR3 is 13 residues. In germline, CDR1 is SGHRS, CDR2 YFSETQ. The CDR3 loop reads CASRVPPSSRAFF. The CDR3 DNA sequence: TGCGCCAGCCGGGTACCACCTTCTAGCAGAGCTTTCTTT.

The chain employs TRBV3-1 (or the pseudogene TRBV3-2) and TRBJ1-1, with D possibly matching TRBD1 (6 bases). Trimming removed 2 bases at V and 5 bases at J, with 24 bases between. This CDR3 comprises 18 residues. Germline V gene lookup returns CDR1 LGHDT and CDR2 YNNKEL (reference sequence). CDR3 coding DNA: TGTGCCAGCAGCCAACCGGGGGCCCAGGGAATAGGTGAAACTGAAGCTTTCTTT. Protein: CASSQPGAQGIGETEAFF.

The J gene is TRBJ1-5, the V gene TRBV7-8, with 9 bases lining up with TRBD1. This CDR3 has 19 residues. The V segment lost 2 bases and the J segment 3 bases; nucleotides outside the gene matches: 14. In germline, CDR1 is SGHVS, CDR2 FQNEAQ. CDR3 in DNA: TGTGCCAGCAGCTTAAGTCCCCCGGGACAGGGTCATGTCAATCAGCCCCAGCATTTT. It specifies CASSLSPPGQGHVNQPQHF.

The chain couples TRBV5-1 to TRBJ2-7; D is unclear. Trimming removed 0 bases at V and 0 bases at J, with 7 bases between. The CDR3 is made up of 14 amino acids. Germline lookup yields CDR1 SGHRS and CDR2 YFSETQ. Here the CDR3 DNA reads TGCGCCAGCAGCTTGGCGCTCCCCTCCTACGAGCAGTACTTC. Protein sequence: CASSLALPSYEQYF. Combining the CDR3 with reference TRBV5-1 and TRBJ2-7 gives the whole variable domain KAGVTQTPRYLIKTRGQQVTLSCSPISGHRSVSWYQQTPGQGLQFLFEYFSETQRNKGNFPGRFSGRQFSNSRSEMNVSTLELGDSALYLCASSLALPSYEQYFGPGTRLTVT.

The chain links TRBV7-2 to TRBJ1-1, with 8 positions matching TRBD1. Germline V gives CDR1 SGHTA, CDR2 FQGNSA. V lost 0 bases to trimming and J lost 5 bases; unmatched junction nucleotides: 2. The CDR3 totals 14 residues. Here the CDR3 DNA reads TGTGCCAGCAGCTTAGCCACAGGGGGTACTGAAGCTTTCTTT. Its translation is CASSLATGGTEAFF.

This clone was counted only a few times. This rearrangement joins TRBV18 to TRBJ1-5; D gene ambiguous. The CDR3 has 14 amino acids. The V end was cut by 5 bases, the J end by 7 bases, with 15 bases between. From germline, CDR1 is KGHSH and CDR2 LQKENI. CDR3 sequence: CASSESPQRQPQHF. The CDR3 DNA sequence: TGTGCCAGCTCAGAATCCCCCCAGAGACAGCCCCAGCATTTT.

In nucleotides, the CDR3 is TGTGCCAGTAGGACAGGGGGCGCGAGGAACACTGAAGCTTTCTTT. Translated: CASRTGGARNTEAFF. V gene TRBV19 combines with J gene TRBJ1-1, with TRBD1 matching 10 bases. The CDR3 consists of 15 residues. The ends lost 6 bases at V and 1 base at J; junction bases unmatched: 5. Germline CDR1 reads LNHDA; CDR2 reads SQIVND (reference sequence).

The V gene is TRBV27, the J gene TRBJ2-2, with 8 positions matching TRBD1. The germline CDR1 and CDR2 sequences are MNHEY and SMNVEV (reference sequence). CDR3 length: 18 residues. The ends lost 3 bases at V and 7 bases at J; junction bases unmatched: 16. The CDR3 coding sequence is TGTGCCAGCAGTTTGCGTGGTTCTTCGACAGGGGCGAGCGGGGAGCTGTTTTTT. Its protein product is CASSLRGSSTGASGELFF.

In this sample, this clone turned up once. The CDR3 region is CASSGDRGLETQYF. DNA for the CDR3: TGTGCCAGCAGCGGGGACAGGGGTTTAGAGACCCAGTACTTC. The rearrangement uses TRBV5-6 and TRBJ2-5; 10 bases fit TRBD1. Trimming at V came to 4 bases and at J to 4 bases, leaving 4 bases not matched to a gene. This CDR3 comprises 14 residues. Germline lookup yields CDR1 SGHDT and CDR2 YYEEEE. Together with reference TRBV5-6 and TRBJ2-5, the CDR3 gives the full variable domain: DAGVTQSPTHLIKTRGQQVTLRCSPKSGHDTVSWYQQALGQGPQFIFQYYEEEERQRGNFPDRFSGHQFPNYSSELNVNALLLGDSALYLCASSGDRGLETQYFGPGTRLLVL.

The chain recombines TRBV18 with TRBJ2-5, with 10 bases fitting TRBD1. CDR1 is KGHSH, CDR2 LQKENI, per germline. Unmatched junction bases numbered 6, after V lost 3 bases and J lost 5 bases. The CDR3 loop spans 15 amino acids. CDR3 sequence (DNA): TGTGCCAGCTCACCGGACAGGGGGGGAGGCGAGACCCAGTACTTC. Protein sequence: CASSPDRGGGETQYF. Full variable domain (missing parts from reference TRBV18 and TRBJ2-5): NAGVMQNPRHLVRRRGQEARLRCSPMKGHSHVYWYRQLPEEGLKFMVYLQKENIIDESGMPKERFSAEFPKEGPSILRIQQVVRGDSAAYFCASSPDRGGGETQYFGPGTRLLVL.

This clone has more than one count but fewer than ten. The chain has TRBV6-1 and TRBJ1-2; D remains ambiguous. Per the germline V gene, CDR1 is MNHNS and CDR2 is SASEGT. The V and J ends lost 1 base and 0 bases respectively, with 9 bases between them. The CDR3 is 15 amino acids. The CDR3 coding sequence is TGTGCCAGCAGTGAAGTTAACCACCCTAACTATGGCTACACCTTC. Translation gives CASSEVNHPNYGYTF.

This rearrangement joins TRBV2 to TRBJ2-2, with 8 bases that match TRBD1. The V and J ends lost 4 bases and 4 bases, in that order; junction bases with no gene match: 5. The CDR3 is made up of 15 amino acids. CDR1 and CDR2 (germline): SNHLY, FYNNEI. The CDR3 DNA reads TGTGCCAGCAGTGGTGTGACAGGGGTCACCGGGGAGCTGTTTTTT. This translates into CASSGVTGVTGELFF.

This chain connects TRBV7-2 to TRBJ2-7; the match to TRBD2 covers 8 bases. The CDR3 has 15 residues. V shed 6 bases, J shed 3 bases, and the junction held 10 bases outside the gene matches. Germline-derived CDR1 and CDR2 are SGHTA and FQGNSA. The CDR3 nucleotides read TGTGCCAGCAGGTTCAATAGCGGGACAATCTACGAGCAGTACTTC. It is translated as CASRFNSGTIYEQYF.

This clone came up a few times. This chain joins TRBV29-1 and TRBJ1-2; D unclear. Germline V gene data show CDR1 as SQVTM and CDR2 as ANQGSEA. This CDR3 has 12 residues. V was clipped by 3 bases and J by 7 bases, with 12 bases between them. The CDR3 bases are TGCAGCGTTGAGTCGCTCTCCCCTGGCTACACCTTC. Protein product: CSVESLSPGYTF.

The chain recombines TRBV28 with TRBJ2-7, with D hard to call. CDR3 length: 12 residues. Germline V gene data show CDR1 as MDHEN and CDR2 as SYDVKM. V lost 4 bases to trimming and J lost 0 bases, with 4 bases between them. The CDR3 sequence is CASSYSSYEQYF. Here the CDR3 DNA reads TGTGCCAGCAGTTACAGCTCCTACGAGCAGTACTTC.

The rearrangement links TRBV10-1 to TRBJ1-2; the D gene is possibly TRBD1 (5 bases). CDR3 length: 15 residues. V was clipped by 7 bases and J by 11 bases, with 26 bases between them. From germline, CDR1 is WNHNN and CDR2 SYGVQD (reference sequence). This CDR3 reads CASISRGTPLVSYTF. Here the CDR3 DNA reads TGCGCCAGCATATCTCGCGGGACGCCCCTGGTAAGTTACACCTTC.

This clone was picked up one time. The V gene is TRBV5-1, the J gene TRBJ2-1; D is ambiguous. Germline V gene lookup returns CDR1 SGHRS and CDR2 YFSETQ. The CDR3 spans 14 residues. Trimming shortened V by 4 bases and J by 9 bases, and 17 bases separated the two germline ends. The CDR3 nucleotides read TGCGCCAGCAGCGAAATCGGACGGTTCGGTGAGCAGTTCTTC. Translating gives CASSEIGRFGEQFF.

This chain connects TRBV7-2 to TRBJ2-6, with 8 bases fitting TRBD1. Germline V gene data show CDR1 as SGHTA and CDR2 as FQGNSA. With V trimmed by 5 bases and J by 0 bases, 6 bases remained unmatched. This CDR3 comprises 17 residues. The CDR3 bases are TGTGCCAGCAGCCCAGGACAGGGAGACTCTGGGGCCAACGTCCTGACTTTC. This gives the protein CASSPGQGDSGANVLTF.

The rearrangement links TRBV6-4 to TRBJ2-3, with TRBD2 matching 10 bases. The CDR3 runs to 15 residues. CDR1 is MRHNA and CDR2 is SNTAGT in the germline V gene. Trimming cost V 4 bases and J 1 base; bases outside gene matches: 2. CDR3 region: CASSVLAGGTDTQYF. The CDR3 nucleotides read TGTGCCAGCAGTGTGCTAGCGGGGGGCACAGATACGCAGTATTTT.